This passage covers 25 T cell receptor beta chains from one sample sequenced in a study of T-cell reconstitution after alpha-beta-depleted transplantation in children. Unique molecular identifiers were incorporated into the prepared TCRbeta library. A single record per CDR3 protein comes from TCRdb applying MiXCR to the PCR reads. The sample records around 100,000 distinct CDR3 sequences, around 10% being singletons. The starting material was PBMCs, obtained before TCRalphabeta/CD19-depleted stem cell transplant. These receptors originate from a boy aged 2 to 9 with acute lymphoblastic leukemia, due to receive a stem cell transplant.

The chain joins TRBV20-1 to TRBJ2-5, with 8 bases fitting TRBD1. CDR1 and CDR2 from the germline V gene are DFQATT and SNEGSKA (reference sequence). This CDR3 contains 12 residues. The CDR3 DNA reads TGCAGGGCCGACAGGGGACAAGAGACCCAGTACTTC. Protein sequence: CRADRGQETQYF.

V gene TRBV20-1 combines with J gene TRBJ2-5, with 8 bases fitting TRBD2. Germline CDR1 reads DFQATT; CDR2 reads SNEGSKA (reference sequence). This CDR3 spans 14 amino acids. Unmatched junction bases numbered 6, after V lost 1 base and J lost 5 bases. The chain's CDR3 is CSARVSGGPETQYF. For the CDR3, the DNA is TGCAGTGCTAGAGTATCGGGAGGGCCGGAGACCCAGTACTTC.

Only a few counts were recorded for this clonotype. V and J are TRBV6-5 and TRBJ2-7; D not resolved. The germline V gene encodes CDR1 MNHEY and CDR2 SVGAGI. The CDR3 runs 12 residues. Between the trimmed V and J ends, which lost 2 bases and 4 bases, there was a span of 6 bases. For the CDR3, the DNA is TGTGCCAGCAGTTACGATGGGTACGAGCAGTACTTC. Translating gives CASSYDGYEQYF.

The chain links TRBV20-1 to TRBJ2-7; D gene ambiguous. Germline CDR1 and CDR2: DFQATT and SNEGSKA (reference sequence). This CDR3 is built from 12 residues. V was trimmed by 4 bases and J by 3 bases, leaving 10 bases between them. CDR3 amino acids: CSANGRSYEQYF. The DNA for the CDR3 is TGCAGTGCTAACGGACGGAGCTACGAGCAGTACTTC.

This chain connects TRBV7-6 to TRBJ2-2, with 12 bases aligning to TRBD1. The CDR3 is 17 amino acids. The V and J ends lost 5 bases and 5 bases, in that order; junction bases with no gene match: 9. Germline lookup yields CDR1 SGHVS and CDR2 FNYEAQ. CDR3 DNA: TGTGCCAGCAGCGCAAGGGGGGACAGGGGGCGGACCGGGGAGCTGTTTTTT. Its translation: CASSARGDRGRTGELFF.

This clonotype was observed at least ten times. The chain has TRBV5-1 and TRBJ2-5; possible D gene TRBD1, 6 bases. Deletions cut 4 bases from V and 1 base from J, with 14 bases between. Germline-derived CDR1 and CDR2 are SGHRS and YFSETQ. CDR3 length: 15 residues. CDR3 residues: CASSSTGSLQETQYF. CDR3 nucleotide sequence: TGCGCCAGCAGCAGTACAGGGTCCCTCCAAGAGACCCAGTACTTC.

The CDR3 region is CASSQGWGSGNTIYF. CDR3 nucleotide sequence: TGTGCCAGCAGCCAGGGTTGGGGCTCTGGAAACACCATATATTTT. This chain uses TRBV14 with TRBJ1-3; no firm D call. CDR1 is SGHDN, CDR2 FVKESK, per germline. The CDR3 spans 15 residues. Trimming took off 3 bases at V and 0 bases at J, with 9 bases between the two ends.

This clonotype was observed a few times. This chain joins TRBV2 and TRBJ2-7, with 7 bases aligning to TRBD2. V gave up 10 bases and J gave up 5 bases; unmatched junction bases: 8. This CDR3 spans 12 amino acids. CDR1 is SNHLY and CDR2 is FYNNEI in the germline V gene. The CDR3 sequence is CATAREVDEQYF. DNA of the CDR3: TGTGCCACCGCACGGGAGGTGGACGAGCAGTACTTC.

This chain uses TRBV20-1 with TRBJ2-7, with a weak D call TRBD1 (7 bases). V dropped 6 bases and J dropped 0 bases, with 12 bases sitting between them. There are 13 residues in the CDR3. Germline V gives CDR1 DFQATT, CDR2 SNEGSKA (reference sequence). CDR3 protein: CSAGRDSSYEQYF. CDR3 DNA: TGCAGTGCCGGGCGGGACAGCTCCTACGAGCAGTACTTC.

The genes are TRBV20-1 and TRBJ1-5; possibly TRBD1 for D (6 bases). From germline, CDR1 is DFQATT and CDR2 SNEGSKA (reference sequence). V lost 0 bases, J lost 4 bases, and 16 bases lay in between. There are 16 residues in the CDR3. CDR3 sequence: CSARDYGGRLNQPQHF. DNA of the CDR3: TGCAGTGCTAGAGATTACGGGGGCCGCCTAAATCAGCCCCAGCATTTT.

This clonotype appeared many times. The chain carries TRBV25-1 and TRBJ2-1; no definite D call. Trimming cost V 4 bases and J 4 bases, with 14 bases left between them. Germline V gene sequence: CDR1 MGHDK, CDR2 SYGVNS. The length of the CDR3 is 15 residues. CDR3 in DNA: TGTGCCAGCAGTGTGGCAGGAGTCACATACAATGAGCAGTTCTTC. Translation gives CASSVAGVTYNEQFF.

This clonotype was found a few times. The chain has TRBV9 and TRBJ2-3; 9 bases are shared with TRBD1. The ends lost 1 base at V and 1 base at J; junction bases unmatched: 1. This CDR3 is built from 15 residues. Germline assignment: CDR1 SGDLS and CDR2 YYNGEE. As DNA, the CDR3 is TGTGCCAGCAGCGTACGGGACAGGGGCACAGATACGCAGTATTTT. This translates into CASSVRDRGTDTQYF.

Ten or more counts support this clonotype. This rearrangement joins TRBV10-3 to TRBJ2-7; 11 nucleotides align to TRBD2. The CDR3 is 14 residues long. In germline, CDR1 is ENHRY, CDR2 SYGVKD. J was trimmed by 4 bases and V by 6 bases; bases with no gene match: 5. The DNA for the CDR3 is TGTGCCATCAGCCCCGGGACTAGCGGTTACGAGCAGTACTTC. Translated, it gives CAISPGTSGYEQYF.

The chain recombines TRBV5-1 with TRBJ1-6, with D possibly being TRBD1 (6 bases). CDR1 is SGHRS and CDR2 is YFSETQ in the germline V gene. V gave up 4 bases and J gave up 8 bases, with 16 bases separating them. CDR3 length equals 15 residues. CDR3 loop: CASSVISPGDSPLHF. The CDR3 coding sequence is TGCGCCAGCAGCGTGATATCCCCAGGGGATTCACCCCTCCACTTT.

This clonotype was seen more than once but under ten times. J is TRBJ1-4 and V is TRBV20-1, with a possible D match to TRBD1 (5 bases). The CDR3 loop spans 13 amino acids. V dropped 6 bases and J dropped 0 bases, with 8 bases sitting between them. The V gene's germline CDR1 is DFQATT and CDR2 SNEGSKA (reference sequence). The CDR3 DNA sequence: TGCAGTGCAGGGGCTGCAACTAATGAAAAACTGTTTTTT. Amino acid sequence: CSAGAATNEKLFF.

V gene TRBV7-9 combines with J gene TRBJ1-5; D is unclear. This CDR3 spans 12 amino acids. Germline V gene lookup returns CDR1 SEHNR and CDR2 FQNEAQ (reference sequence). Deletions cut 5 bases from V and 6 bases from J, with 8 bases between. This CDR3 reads CASSDAGQPQHF. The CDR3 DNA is TGTGCCAGCAGCGATGCGGGTCAGCCCCAGCATTTT.

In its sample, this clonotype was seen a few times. The CDR3 spells CASTLLAGAGNEQFF. The CDR3 DNA sequence: TGCGCCAGCACCCTACTAGCGGGAGCGGGGAATGAGCAGTTCTTC. The V gene is TRBV5-1, the J gene TRBJ2-1; 11 nucleotides line up with TRBD2. This CDR3 has 15 residues. The germline CDR1 and CDR2 sequences are SGHRS and YFSETQ. V dropped 6 bases and J dropped 7; count of bases not matched to a gene: 9.

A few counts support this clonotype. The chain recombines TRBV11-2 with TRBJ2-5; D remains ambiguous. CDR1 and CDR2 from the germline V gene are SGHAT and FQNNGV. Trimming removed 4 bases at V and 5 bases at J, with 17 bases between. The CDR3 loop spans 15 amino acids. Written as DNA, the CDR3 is TGTGCCAGCAGCTCCTACGCCCAGCGCCCGGAGACCCAGTACTTC. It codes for CASSSYAQRPETQYF. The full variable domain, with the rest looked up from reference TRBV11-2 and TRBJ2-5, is EAGVAQSPRYKIIEKRQSVAFWCNPISGHATLYWYQQILGQGPKLLIQFQNNGVVDDSQLPKDRFSAERLKGVDSTLKIQPAKLEDSAVYLCASSSYAQRPETQYFGPGTRLLVL.

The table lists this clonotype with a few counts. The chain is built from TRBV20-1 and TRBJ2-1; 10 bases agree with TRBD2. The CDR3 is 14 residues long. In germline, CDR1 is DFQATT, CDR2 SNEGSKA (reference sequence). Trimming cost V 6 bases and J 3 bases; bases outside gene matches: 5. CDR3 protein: CSALGLADYNEQFF. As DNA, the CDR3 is TGCAGTGCCCTTGGACTAGCGGACTACAATGAGCAGTTCTTC.

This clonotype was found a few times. CDR3 amino acids: CASAGAGNTIYF. The CDR3 region has the DNA TGTGCCAGCGCAGGGGCTGGAAACACCATATATTTT. The gene calls are TRBV12-3 or TRBV12-4 and TRBJ1-3; tentatively, D is TRBD1 (6 bases). V lost 8 bases, J lost 2 bases, and 7 bases lay in between. The CDR3 length is 12 residues.

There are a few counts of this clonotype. CDR3 sequence (DNA): TGCGCCAGCAGCTTGGAATTGCGCCTGCCCACAGATACGCAGTATTTT. This translates into CASSLELRLPTDTQYF. The V gene is TRBV5-1, the J gene TRBJ2-3; D unclear. Germline CDR1 SGHRS, CDR2 YFSETQ. The germline V and J ends were trimmed by 0 bases and 2 bases, with 13 bases remaining between them. The CDR3 totals 16 residues.

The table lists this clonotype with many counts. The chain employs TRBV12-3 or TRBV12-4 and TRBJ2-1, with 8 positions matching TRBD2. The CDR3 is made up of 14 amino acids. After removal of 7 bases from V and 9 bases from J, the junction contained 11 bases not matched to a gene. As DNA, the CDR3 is TGTGCCAGCAACGATGTCGGGAGGGTAGGTGAGCAGTTCTTC. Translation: CASNDVGRVGEQFF.

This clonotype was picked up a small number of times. The CDR3 DNA reads TGTGCCAGCCAAGGACAGGGGGCGAGCTCCTACGAGCAGTACTTC. It codes for CASQGQGASSYEQYF. This chain uses TRBV2 with TRBJ2-7; 11 bases are shared with TRBD1. Germline assignment: CDR1 SNHLY and CDR2 FYNNEI. The CDR3 extends over 15 amino acids. The J segment lost 0 bases and the V segment lost 8 bases, leaving 6 bases of the junction unmatched. Variable domain in full (rest from reference TRBV2 and TRBJ2-7): EPEVTQTPSHQVTQMGQEVILRCVPISNHLYFYWYRQILGQKVEFLVSFYNNEISEKSEIFDDQFSVERPDGSNFTLKIRSTKLEDSAMYFCASQGQGASSYEQYFGPGTRLTVT.

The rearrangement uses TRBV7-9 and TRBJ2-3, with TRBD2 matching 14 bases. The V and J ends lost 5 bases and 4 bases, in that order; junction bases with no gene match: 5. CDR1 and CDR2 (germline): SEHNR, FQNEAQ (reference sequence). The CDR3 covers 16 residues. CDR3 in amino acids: CASSQGLAGAADTQYF. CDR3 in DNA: TGTGCCAGCAGCCAGGGACTAGCGGGAGCGGCAGATACGCAGTATTTT.

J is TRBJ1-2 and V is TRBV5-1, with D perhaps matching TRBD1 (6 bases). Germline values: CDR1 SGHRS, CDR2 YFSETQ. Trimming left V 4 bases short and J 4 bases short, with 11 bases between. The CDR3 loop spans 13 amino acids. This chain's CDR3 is CASSPDSGYGYTF. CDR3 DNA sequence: TGCGCCAGCAGCCCGGACAGTGGCTATGGCTACACCTTC.